These 20 T cell receptor beta chains came from one sample sequenced in a study of CD8+CD57+ T cells in acquired aplastic anemia. Template material for TCR beta VDJ and CDR3 profiling consisted of genomic DNA. TCRdb passed the reads through MiXCR, listing each CDR3 protein once. The table includes around 180,000 distinct CDR3 sequences, just under 65% detected once. The sample comprised sorted CD4+, CD8+, or CD8+CD57+ T cells (not recorded which) from PBMCs. The source is a human donor in good health.

This chain uses TRBV9 with TRBJ1-6, with TRBD1 matching over 8 bases. CDR3 length: 18 amino acids. V lost 4 bases to trimming and J lost 0 bases; unmatched junction nucleotides: 9. Germline lookup yields CDR1 SGDLS and CDR2 YYNGEE. The CDR3 DNA sequence: TGTGCCAGCAGCCGCCGGGACAGGTTGATCTCCTATAATTCACCCCTCCACTTT. As protein: CASSRRDRLISYNSPLHF.

The rearrangement joins TRBV11-2 to TRBJ2-7, with D tentatively TRBD2 (6 bases). Germline V gene data show CDR1 as SGHAT and CDR2 as FQNNGV. With 4 bases removed from V and 3 bases from J, the gap between germline ends came to 16 bases. This CDR3 spans 15 amino acids. Here the CDR3 reads CASSSGTLPYYEQYF. The CDR3 DNA reads TGTGCCAGCAGCTCCGGGACTCTTCCTTACTACGAGCAGTACTTC.

This chain links TRBV10-3 with TRBJ1-3; the match to TRBD1 covers 8 bases. With V trimmed by 6 bases and J by 6 bases, 7 bases remained unmatched. The CDR3 covers 14 residues. CDR1 is ENHRY and CDR2 is SYGVKD in the germline V gene. The DNA for the CDR3 is TGTGCCATCAGGCTGACAGGGGAGACAAACACCATATATTTT. Protein sequence: CAIRLTGETNTIYF.

V and J are TRBV24-1 and TRBJ1-5, with D tentatively TRBD1 (5 bases). Germline lookup yields CDR1 KGHDR and CDR2 SFDVKD. Trimming took 4 bases from V and 0 from J, leaving 9 bases between them. This CDR3 spans 15 amino acids. The CDR3 spells CATSEAGTSNQPQHF. The CDR3 nucleotides are TGTGCCACCAGTGAAGCAGGGACTAGCAATCAGCCCCAGCATTTT.

This clonotype was seen a few times. This chain connects TRBV9 to TRBJ2-3, with 12 bases matching TRBD2. CDR3 size: 16 residues. Trimming took 4 bases from V and 4 from J; bases not matched to a gene: 7. Germline-derived CDR1 and CDR2 are SGDLS and YYNGEE. The CDR3 DNA reads as TGTGCCAGCAGCTCCTGGACTAGCGGGGACCCAGATACGCAGTATTTT. Translated: CASSSWTSGDPDTQYF. Full variable domain (remainder filled in from reference TRBV9 and TRBJ2-3): DSGVTQTPKHLITATGQRVTLRCSPRSGDLSVYWYQQSLDQGLQFLIQYYNGEERAKGNILERFSAQQFPDLHSELNLSSLELGDSALYFCASSSWTSGDPDTQYFGPGTRLTVL.

In its sample, this clonotype was seen once. The gene calls are TRBV20-1 and TRBJ1-1; no reliable D call. CDR3 length: 14 residues. The V gene's germline CDR1 is DFQATT and CDR2 SNEGSKA (reference sequence). Trimming removed 3 bases at V and 0 bases at J, with 11 bases between. CDR3 residues: CSARVGAVNTEAFF. CDR3 DNA sequence: TGCAGTGCTAGGGTCGGCGCGGTGAACACTGAAGCTTTCTTT.

The chain carries TRBV25-1 and TRBJ1-6, with a weak D call TRBD1 (5 bases). The CDR3 is 12 amino acids. Trimming left V 10 bases short and J 7 bases short, with 11 bases between. CDR1 is MGHDK and CDR2 is SYGVNS in the germline V gene. The CDR3 region is CATRAPNSPLHF. CDR3 nucleotide sequence: TGTGCCACCAGGGCACCAAATTCACCCCTCCACTTT.

This clonotype is a singleton in its sample. The rearrangement uses TRBV20-1 and TRBJ1-5; D call uncertain. V was trimmed by 3 bases and J by 4 bases, leaving 10 bases between them. The CDR3 length is 13 residues. From germline, CDR1 is DFQATT and CDR2 SNEGSKA (reference sequence). The CDR3 sequence: CSASAQSNQPQHF. DNA for the CDR3: TGCAGTGCTAGCGCCCAATCGAATCAGCCCCAGCATTTT.

Comment on this clonotype: A read error may be the cause here, since a much bigger clone is one base away. This chain uses TRBV12-3 or TRBV12-4 with TRBJ2-5; D is ambiguous. V dropped 2 bases and J dropped 1 base, with 5 bases sitting between them. The CDR3 has 13 amino acids. CDR3: CASSLFLQETQYF. In nucleotides, the CDR3 is TGTGCCAGCAGTTTATTCCTCCAAGAGACCCAGTACTTC.

A note on this clonotype: A much bigger clone sits one base away, suggesting this may be a read error. This sequence joins TRBV12-3 or TRBV12-4 and TRBJ2-1; 8 bases match TRBD1. The CDR3 sequence is 16 residues long. The CDR3 nucleotides are TGTGCCAGCAGTCCAGCCGGGACAGGAAACTACAATGACCAGTTCTTC. Residues: CASSPAGTGNYNDQFF.

The table lists this clonotype with many counts. V gene TRBV27 combines with J gene TRBJ2-7, with D unresolved. The length of the CDR3 is 12 residues. CDR1 and CDR2 (germline): MNHEY, SMNVEV (reference sequence). Between the trimmed V and J ends, which lost 6 bases and 2 bases, there was a span of 8 bases. The CDR3 loop is CASRQNPYEQYF. As DNA, the CDR3 is TGTGCCAGCAGGCAGAATCCCTACGAGCAGTACTTC.

V gene TRBV25-1 combines with J gene TRBJ2-7; no reliable D call. Germline CDR1 and CDR2: MGHDK and SYGVNS. CDR3 length: 11 residues. V lost 4 bases and J 6 bases, leaving 7 bases between the germline ends. CDR3 sequence reads: CASSASGEQYF. In DNA form, the CDR3 reads TGTGCCAGCAGTGCCTCGGGCGAGCAGTACTTC.

This clonotype was detected many times. The chain employs TRBV11-2 and TRBJ1-1; D remains unclear. In germline, CDR1 is SGHAT, CDR2 FQNNGV. There are 13 residues in the CDR3. The V gene lost 1 base and the J gene lost 8 bases, with 11 bases spanning the gap. CDR3 coding DNA: TGTGCCAGCAGCTTAGTAACAAGATGGGAAGCTTTCTTT. As protein: CASSLVTRWEAFF.

The rearrangement links TRBV9 to TRBJ1-2, with D unresolved. The CDR3 is 15 residues long. Germline CDR1 SGDLS, CDR2 YYNGEE. Trimming removed 4 bases from V and 0 bases from J, with 13 bases in between. CDR3 loop: CASSLSQAPNYGYTF. The CDR3 DNA reads TGTGCCAGCAGCTTGTCCCAGGCACCTAACTATGGCTACACCTTC.

This chain joins TRBV19 and TRBJ1-1, with D perhaps TRBD1 (5 bases). From germline, CDR1 is LNHDA and CDR2 SQIVND (reference sequence). Trimming took off 5 bases at V and 9 bases at J, with 13 bases between the two ends. The CDR3 consists of 12 residues. The CDR3 region has the DNA TGTGCCAGTAGTGCGAGGGACGGACAAGCTTTCTTT. Amino acid sequence: CASSARDGQAFF.

The CDR3 sequence is CATSDFETGPSTEAFF. CDR3 sequence (DNA): TGTGCCACCAGTGATTTCGAGACAGGGCCGAGCACTGAAGCTTTCTTT. V and J are TRBV24-1 and TRBJ1-1, with 7 bases lining up with TRBD1. CDR1 KGHDR and CDR2 SFDVKD come from the germline V gene. The J segment lost 4 bases and the V segment lost 1 base, leaving 8 bases of the junction unmatched. The CDR3 totals 16 residues.

The count of this clonotype is one. The chain has TRBV12-3 or TRBV12-4 and TRBJ2-3; D unclear. V lost 3 bases and J lost 11, with 9 bases in between. The CDR3 length is 11 residues. The CDR3 coding sequence is TGTGCCAGCAGTTTTCGTCTTTGGCAGTATTTT. Translated, it gives CASSFRLWQYF.

Points on this clonotype: The missing conserved phenylalanine or tryptophan at the end of this CDR3 makes a read error likely. V is TRBV2 and J is TRBJ1-6; maybe TRBD1 (5 bases). V gave up 3 bases and J gave up 10 bases, with 13 bases separating them. The CDR3 totals 14 residues. CDR1 SNHLY and CDR2 FYNNEI come from the germline V gene. The DNA of the CDR3 is TGTGCCAGCAGTGACCAGGGAGTGGGCTCACCCCTCCACTCT. This sequence encodes CASSDQGVGSPLHS.

The chain recombines TRBV20-1 with TRBJ2-7; TRBD2 agrees at 10 bases. The germline CDR1 and CDR2 sequences are DFQATT and SNEGSKA (reference sequence). The CDR3 length is 15 residues. After removal of 6 bases from V and 4 bases from J, the junction contained 12 bases not matched to a gene. CDR3 bases: TGCAGTGCCAGCCCCTGGACTAGCGGCGCGTACGAGCAGTACTTC. It is translated as CSASPWTSGAYEQYF.

This CDR3 reads CASSFIGQLGDYSLHF. For the CDR3, the DNA is TGCGCCAGCAGCTTCATAGGACAGCTCGGTGATTATTCCCTCCACTTT. V is TRBV5-1 and J is TRBJ1-6; tentatively, D is TRBD1 (6 bases). The V gene lost 2 bases and the J gene lost 14 bases, with 23 bases spanning the gap. Germline V CDR1 and CDR2: SGHRS, YFSETQ. This CDR3 has 16 residues.